This TCR beta chain was profiled in a study of blood T cells in healthy people across ages. For the second PCR, which ran for about 7 to 12 cycles, a sample-barcoded 5' primer and a J-beta primer mix were used. TCRdb ran MiXCR on the 5' RACE reads and lists one entry per CDR3 protein. Of about 930,000 distinct CDR3 sequences listed, around 29% are singletons. Per the germline V gene, CDR1 is SGHDN and CDR2 is FVKESK. The CDR3 sequence is 13 residues long. V gave up 3 bases and J gave up 4 bases, with 7 bases separating them. The sample was also reused in another study, on T cells of mothers and their children. Per that paper: Per mother, over 9.5 million TCR beta CDR3 reads were obtained; per child, about 3 million.

The specimen sequenced was blood. The clonotype originates from a woman aged 40 to 50 in good health. The V gene is TRBV14, the J gene TRBJ2-1, with D unclear. This chain's CDR3 is CASSQLRYNEQFF. The CDR3, as DNA: TGTGCCAGCAGCCAGCTACGGTACAATGAGCAGTTCTTC.